This T cell receptor beta chain was sequenced for a study of cytomegalovirus exposure and HLA in healthy donors. This clone was recorded a few times. Its specificity is not known. Findings and caveats of the study: Generally TCR sequences proved uncommon, though certain public TCRs appeared in numerous donors. TCR beta V- and J-gene trimming was later associated with a missense DCLRE1C variant.

CDR1 is MNHEY, CDR2 SVGAGI, per germline. V shed 9 bases and J shed 4 bases, with 12 bases lying between them. CDR3 length equals 12 residues. Both 60 Vbeta primers and 13 Jbeta primers went into the PCR. The method was immunoSEQ multiplex PCR; TCRdb's version includes in-frame clones alone and lacks a portion of them. This sample has more than 110,000 clones, with 60% to 80% found just once. The chain employs TRBV6-5 and TRBJ1-1; maybe TRBD1 (6 bases). This sequence was found in a man between 18 and 35 years old in good health and CMV-seronegative. The source material was PBMCs. In nucleotides, the CDR3 is TGTGCCAGTCAGGCAGGGGTCACTGAAGCTTTCTTT. Translating it yields CASQAGVTEAFF.